This T cell receptor beta chain was identified during a study of blood T cell repertoires in COVID-19. Clones were sequenced by immunoSEQ multiplex PCR, and TCRdb holds only the in-frame ones, with some missing. The data hold around 220,000 clones, with roughly 80% observed a single time. This CDR3 comprises 15 residues. Per the germline V gene, CDR1 is SNHLY and CDR2 is FYNNEI. Trimming removed 7 bases from V and 0 bases from J, with 13 bases in between. This chain connects TRBV2 to TRBJ1-3; tentative D call: TRBD1 (5 bases). This TCR was sampled from a woman aged 80 or older with COVID-19, enrolled during active disease. What was sequenced was peripheral blood. For the CDR3, the DNA is TGTGCCAGCATCACAGGTTCTAGCTCTGGAAACACCATATATTTT. This encodes CASITGSSSGNTIYF.